This TCR beta chain stems from a study of blood T cell repertoires in COVID-19. In the original workflow: Counts of nucleated cells, estimated from reference gene primer amplification, were obtained. Data came from immunoSEQ multiplex PCR; TCRdb stores just in-frame clones and leaves some out. The V and J calls and clone size come from that table; D and trimming were worked out from the DNA. The sample yields 85,000 to 120,000 clones, 70% to 90% seen once. The CDR3 spans 18 residues. The junction had 12 bases not matched to a gene; V was cut back by 6 bases and J by 0 bases. Germline V gene sequence: CDR1 SGHAT, CDR2 FQNNGV.

V gene TRBV11-2 combines with J gene TRBJ2-3, with 10 bases matching TRBD2. Material for sequencing was peripheral blood. The receptor comes from a man aged 45-60 years with active or convalescent COVID-19. CDR3 in amino acids: CASSREPLAGASTDTQYF. The CDR3 DNA is TGTGCCAGCAGTCGGGAGCCTCTAGCGGGGGCTAGCACAGATACGCAGTATTTT.